The rows below give T cell receptor beta chains drawn from one sample of a study of T cells in localized non-small cell lung cancer. Produced via immunoSEQ multiplex PCR; TCRdb's table is partial and in-frame only. The sample has 30,000 to 45,000 clones; over 75% are singletons. The material was peripheral blood, obtained before any cancer treatment. The source of these receptors is a woman aged 35 to 69 with stage I lung adenocarcinoma. Both conserved end residues are part of each CDR3. The D gene is left open where the match is weak. Clone size is stated in some rows and not others, as once, few, many or a class when expanded.

TRBV18,NA,NA,TRBJ1-5,CASSPGTNSNQPQHF,TGTGCCAGCTCACCGGGGACGAATAGCAATCAGCCCCAGCATTTT
TRBV6-1,TRBD2,NA,TRBJ2-2,CATHRTSRDTGELFF,TGTGCCACCCATCGGACTAGCCGGGACACCGGGGAGCTGTTTTTT
TRBV29-1,TRBD2,NA,TRBJ2-1,CSVEWTSGRTNNEQFF,TGCAGCGTTGAGTGGACTAGCGGGAGGACCAACAATGAGCAGTTCTTC
TRBV30,NA,once,TRBJ2-3,CAWSPSTDTQYF,TGTGCCTGGAGCCCCAGCACAGATACGCAGTATTTT
TRBV7-8,NA,NA,TRBJ2-7,CASSAMGTIPYEQYF,TGTGCCAGCAGTGCAATGGGTACGATCCCCTACGAGCAGTACTTC
TRBV5-1,TRBD1,NA,TRBJ1-4,CASSGGTGDWNEKLFF,TGCGCCAGCAGCGGCGGGACAGGGGATTGGAATGAAAAACTGTTTTTT
TRBV5-1,NA,NA,TRBJ2-7,CASSLEHNSEQYF,TGCGCCAGCAGCTTGGAACATAACTCCGAGCAGTACTTC
TRBV5-1,NA,NA,TRBJ2-7,CASSLAGSNYEQYF,TGCGCCAGCAGCTTGGCCGGTAGTAACTACGAGCAGTACTTC
TRBV9,TRBD2,NA,TRBJ2-3,CASSRGGLRSTDTQYF,TGTGCCAGCAGCCGGGGGGGCCTTAGGAGCACAGATACGCAGTATTTT
TRBV7-9,NA,NA,TRBJ2-1,CASSSSSRGHEQFF,TGTGCCAGCAGCTCGTCCTCCAGGGGCCATGAGCAGTTCTTC
TRBV7-9,NA,NA,TRBJ2-7,CASSSQDWHRSYEQYF,TGTGCCAGCAGCTCCCAGGACTGGCACCGCTCCTACGAGCAGTACTTC
TRBV11-2,NA,NA,TRBJ2-1,CASSLGNPENEQFF,TGTGCCAGCAGCTTGGGGAACCCGGAGAATGAGCAGTTCTTC
TRBV11-2,TRBD2,once,TRBJ2-1,CASSTGLANEQFF,TGTGCCAGCAGCACCGGACTAGCCAATGAGCAGTTCTTC
TRBV10-3,TRBD2,NA,TRBJ2-1,CAISTTSGRGSSYNEQFF,TGTGCCATCAGTACGACTAGCGGGAGGGGGAGCTCCTACAATGAGCAGTTCTTC
TRBV6-1,NA,NA,TRBJ1-5,CASSGGGAGGQPQHF,TGTGCCAGCAGTGGGGGGGGAGCCGGTGGACAGCCCCAGCATTTT
TRBV11-3,TRBD2,NA,TRBJ2-1,CASSLTSGYYNEQFF,TGTGCCAGCAGCTTGACTAGCGGATACTACAATGAGCAGTTCTTC
TRBV29-1,TRBD1,NA,TRBJ2-2,CSARDREDTGELFF,TGCAGCGCTCGGGACAGGGAAGACACCGGGGAGCTGTTTTTT
TRBV6-5,NA,few,TRBJ1-5,CASSGAGVSNQPQHF,TGTGCCAGCTCGGGGGCAGGCGTTAGCAATCAGCCCCAGCATTTT
TRBV28,NA,NA,TRBJ1-3,CASRGADRVGNTIYF,TGTGCCAGCAGGGGGGCGGATAGGGTTGGAAACACCATATATTTT
TRBV19,NA,NA,TRBJ1-2,CASSMRGLSYGYTF,TGTGCCAGTAGTATGAGAGGCCTTTCCTATGGCTACACCTTC
TRBV21-1,NA,NA,TRBJ2-3,CASSKGEVGRGRGPTDTQYF,TGTGCCAGCAGCAAAGGGGAGGTTGGAAGAGGCAGGGGGCCCACAGATACGCAGTATTTT
TRBV5-4,TRBD1,NA,TRBJ2-5,CASSSTGVETQYF,TGTGCCAGCAGCTCGACAGGGGTAGAGACCCAGTACTTC
TRBV7-2,NA,NA,TRBJ2-7,CASSSRGAGWTYEQYF,TGTGCCAGCAGCTCCCGAGGGGCGGGATGGACTTACGAGCAGTACTTC
TRBV19,TRBD1,once,TRBJ1-5,CASSISGGGGQPQHF,TGTGCCAGTAGTATATCAGGGGGCGGCGGTCAGCCCCAGCATTTT
TRBV20-1,NA,once,TRBJ2-7,CSAFQYEQYF,TGCAGTGCTTTCCAATACGAGCAGTACTTC
TRBV4-2,TRBD2,NA,TRBJ2-5,CASSQPGVAGGETQYF,TGTGCCAGCAGCCAACCAGGGGTAGCGGGAGGAGAGACCCAGTACTTC